A single sample gave rise to the 19 T cell receptor beta chains below, sequenced in a study of beta chain features in type 1 diabetes. Study findings and constraints: Among patients with Type 1 diabetes, TCRB CDR3s were moderately but significantly shorter in every one of the four CD4+ subsets.

Since all of the isolated RNA was reverse transcribed, expressed TCRB transcripts were what got sequenced. Only in-frame clones appear in the TCRdb table, and some are missing; sequencing was by immunoSEQ multiplex PCR. Of about 260,000 clones listed, around 22% are singletons. Their recognized antigens are unknown. Sample: naive CD4+ T cells from blood. The receptors were sampled from a woman between 25 and 40 years old with type 1 diabetes.

This clone was recorded a few times. V gene TRBV30 combines with J gene TRBJ2-1; 14 nucleotides match TRBD2. The V segment lost 0 bases and the J segment 9 bases; nucleotides outside the gene matches: 7. CDR1 is GTSNPN, CDR2 SVGIG, per germline (reference sequence). This CDR3 has 16 residues. CDR3 protein: CAWSVQGLAGDGEQFF. The CDR3 DNA follows: TGTGCCTGGAGTGTACAGGGACTAGCGGGAGATGGTGAGCAGTTCTTC.

In DNA, the CDR3 is TGTGCCACGACTAGCGGGTACAATGAGCAGTTCTTC. The encoded protein is CATTSGYNEQFF. V is TRBV15 and J is TRBJ2-1, with TRBD2 matching 10 bases. V gave up 9 bases and J gave up 4 bases; unmatched junction bases: 0. The CDR3 has 12 amino acids. Germline CDR1 and CDR2: LNHNV and YYDKDF (reference sequence).

The V call is TRBV7-9, the J call TRBJ2-5; D might be TRBD1 (5 bases). Trimming pared 1 base from V and 3 bases from J, leaving 9 bases between. This CDR3 spans 14 amino acids. Germline CDR1 reads SEHNR; CDR2 reads FQNEAQ (reference sequence). CDR3 DNA sequence: TGTGCCAGCAGCTTAGGTGCGACAGAAGAGACCCAGTACTTC. The encoded protein is CASSLGATEETQYF.

The V gene is TRBV7-9, the J gene TRBJ1-4; D not certain. The V and J ends lost 3 bases and 0 bases respectively, with 5 bases between them. Germline V gene data show CDR1 as SEHNR and CDR2 as FQNEAQ (reference sequence). The CDR3 loop spans 14 amino acids. The CDR3 nucleotides are TGTGCCAGCAGCTTCGGGACAACTAATGAAAAACTGTTTTTT. It codes for CASSFGTTNEKLFF.

The chain couples TRBV6-4 to TRBJ2-2; the D gene is possibly TRBD2 (6 bases). Germline V lookup: CDR1 MRHNA, CDR2 SNTAGT. V lost 6 bases, J lost 4 bases, and 12 bases lay in between. The CDR3 consists of 14 residues. The CDR3 nucleotides are TGTGCCAGCAGACTTATGACTAGCACCGGGGAGCTGTTTTTT. The encoded protein is CASRLMTSTGELFF.

In its sample, this clone was seen a few times. The gene calls are TRBV27 and TRBJ2-7, with a possible D match to TRBD1 (6 bases). The CDR3 consists of 11 residues. From germline, CDR1 is MNHEY and CDR2 SMNVEV (reference sequence). V was cut by 9 bases and J by 2 bases, with 8 bases left in between. The CDR3 sequence: CASRGTYEQYF. The CDR3 DNA follows: TGTGCCAGTAGGGGGACCTACGAGCAGTACTTC.

This clone was seen only a few times. The chain carries TRBV30 and TRBJ1-1, with no clear D. The V end lost 5 bases, the J end lost 2 bases, and 12 bases lay between the germline ends. The germline V gene has CDR1 GTSNPN and CDR2 SVGIG (reference sequence). The CDR3 contains 13 residues. The CDR3 sequence is CAWHRVDNTEAFF. CDR3 coding DNA: TGTGCCTGGCACCGGGTAGATAACACTGAAGCTTTCTTT. Variable domain in full (rest from reference TRBV30 and TRBJ1-1): SQTIHQWPATLVQPVGSPLSLECTVEGTSNPNLYWYRQAAGRGLQLLFYSVGIGQISSEVPQNLSASRPQDRQFILSSKKLLLSDSGFYLCAWHRVDNTEAFFGQGTRLTVV.

This chain links TRBV29-1 with TRBJ1-2, with 10 bases aligning to TRBD1. The CDR3 totals 15 residues. The junction had 6 bases not matched to a gene; V was cut back by 0 bases and J by 5 bases. Germline V gene sequence: CDR1 SQVTM, CDR2 ANQGSEA. The CDR3, as DNA: TGCAGCGTTGAAGATCGGGACAGGGGAGGGTATGGCTACACCTTC. It translates to CSVEDRDRGGYGYTF.

The V gene is TRBV6-5, the J gene TRBJ2-5; a possible D gene is TRBD1 (7 bases). V dropped 8 bases and J dropped 4 bases, with 17 bases sitting between them. Germline V CDR1 and CDR2: MNHEY, SVGAGI. The CDR3 totals 14 residues. The CDR3 loop reads CASSRQGGVETQYF. In nucleotides, the CDR3 is TGTGCCAGCTCGCGACAGGGAGGAGTAGAGACCCAGTACTTC.

The V gene is TRBV6-6, the J gene TRBJ2-1; tentative D call: TRBD2 (5 bases). In germline, CDR1 is MNHNY, CDR2 SVGAGI (reference sequence). There are 13 residues in the CDR3. V dropped 8 bases and J dropped 0 bases, with 8 bases sitting between them. The chain's CDR3 is CASSAGSYNEQFF. The CDR3 coding sequence is TGTGCCAGCTCGGCGGGCTCCTACAATGAGCAGTTCTTC.

This clone was counted between two and nine times. The chain uses TRBV4-1 and TRBJ2-7; tentative D call: TRBD2 (5 bases). The length of the CDR3 is 15 residues. CDR1 and CDR2 from the germline V gene are MGHRA and YSYEKL. V gave up 0 bases and J gave up 2 bases, with 11 bases separating them. As DNA, the CDR3 is TGCGCCAGCAGCCAAGATCTAGCCCCACCCTACGAGCAGTACTTC. Translation: CASSQDLAPPYEQYF.

The V and J genes are TRBV4-1 and TRBJ1-4; 9 bases agree with TRBD1. The CDR3 consists of 15 residues. Trimming took 4 bases from V and 6 from J; bases not matched to a gene: 6. Germline-derived CDR1 and CDR2 are MGHRA and YSYEKL. This CDR3 is CASSRGTGRDEKLFF. The CDR3 bases are TGCGCCAGCAGCCGAGGGACAGGGAGAGATGAAAAACTGTTTTTT.

The chain links TRBV11-3 to TRBJ2-1; TRBD2 aligns across 10 bases. The trim removed 3 bases at V and 1 base at J, leaving 0 bases unmatched. Germline V gene lookup returns CDR1 SGHNT and CDR2 YENEEA. This CDR3 has 15 amino acids. CDR3 protein: CASSLGLASYNEQFF. Here the CDR3 DNA reads TGTGCCAGCAGCTTGGGACTAGCGTCCTACAATGAGCAGTTCTTC.

This clone appeared a few times. The chain uses TRBV6-5 and TRBJ1-2; D unclear. This CDR3 spans 11 amino acids. Trimming took 7 bases from V and 3 from J, leaving 6 bases between them. The germline V gene has CDR1 MNHEY and CDR2 SVGAGI. The CDR3 nucleotides are TGTGCCAGCAAACGGGACTATGGCTACACCTTC. Amino acid sequence: CASKRDYGYTF.

The genes are TRBV30 and TRBJ2-7; 10 nucleotides agree with TRBD1. Losses at the gene ends were 7 bases for V and 6 bases for J; bases not matched to a gene: 9. Germline V gives CDR1 GTSNPN, CDR2 SVGIG (reference sequence). The length of the CDR3 is 13 residues. This CDR3 is CASARQGAAEQYF. CDR3 bases: TGTGCCTCGGCCCGACAGGGGGCGGCCGAGCAGTACTTC.

The CDR3 here is CASSRRTSTYEQFF. The CDR3 bases are TGTGCCAGTAGTCGGAGGACTAGTACGTATGAGCAGTTCTTC. This chain uses TRBV19 with TRBJ2-1; the match to TRBD2 covers 7 bases. This CDR3 is 14 amino acids long. J gave up 8 bases and V 5 bases, and 9 bases lay outside the gene matches. Germline V gene lookup returns CDR1 LNHDA and CDR2 SQIVND (reference sequence).

The rearrangement links TRBV9 to TRBJ1-2; 7 nucleotides align to TRBD1. The CDR3 extends over 14 amino acids. Per germline, CDR1 SGDLS and CDR2 YYNGEE. V lost 4 bases, J lost 2 bases, and 5 bases stayed unmatched. CDR3 sequence: CASSPGTVNYGYTF. CDR3 bases: TGTGCCAGCAGCCCCGGGACAGTCAACTATGGCTACACCTTC.

This clone has more than one count but fewer than ten. V and J are TRBV28 and TRBJ2-1, with no clear D. Germline V gene lookup returns CDR1 MDHEN and CDR2 SYDVKM. The CDR3 totals 14 residues. V was clipped by 7 bases and J by 1 base, with 11 bases between them. The DNA for the CDR3 is TGTGCCAGCAACAGTAGGTATTCCTACAATGAGCAGTTCTTC. Its protein product is CASNSRYSYNEQFF.

V and J are TRBV2 and TRBJ1-4, with TRBD1 matching 8 bases. J gave up 8 bases and V 6 bases, and 8 bases lay outside the gene matches. CDR3 size: 14 residues. CDR1 is SNHLY, CDR2 FYNNEI, per germline. The DNA for the CDR3 is TGTGCCAGCAGAGATGACAGGGGAGAGGAAAAACTGTTTTTT. Translation: CASRDDRGEEKLFF.